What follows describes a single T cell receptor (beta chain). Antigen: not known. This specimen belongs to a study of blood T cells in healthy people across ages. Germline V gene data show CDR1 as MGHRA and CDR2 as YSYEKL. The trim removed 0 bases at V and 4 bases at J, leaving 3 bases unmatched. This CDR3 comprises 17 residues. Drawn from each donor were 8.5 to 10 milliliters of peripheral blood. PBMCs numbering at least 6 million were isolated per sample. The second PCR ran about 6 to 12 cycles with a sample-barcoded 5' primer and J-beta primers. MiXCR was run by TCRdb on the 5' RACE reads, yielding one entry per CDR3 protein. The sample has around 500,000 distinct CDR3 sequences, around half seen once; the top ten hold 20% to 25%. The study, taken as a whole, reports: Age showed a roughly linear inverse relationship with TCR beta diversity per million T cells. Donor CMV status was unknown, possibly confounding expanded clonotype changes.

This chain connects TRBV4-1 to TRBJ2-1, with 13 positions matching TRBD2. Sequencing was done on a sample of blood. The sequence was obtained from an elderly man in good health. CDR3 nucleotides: TGCGCCAGCAGCCAAGAGACGACTAGCGGGAGGTACAATGAGCAGTTCTTC. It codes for CASSQETTSGRYNEQFF.